Listed below are T cell receptor beta chains from one sample, sequenced in a study of OX40 agonist ivuxolimab in advanced cancers. Sequencing was performed with immunoSEQ multiplex PCR; in TCRdb, only in-frame clones are kept and a portion is missing. The sample has 42,000 or so clones, 84% seen once; the top ten hold 15%. Sequences were derived from CD4+ or CD8+ T cells sorted from blood, sampled in a trial of the OX40 agonist ivuxolimab. The receptors were gathered from an adult with an advanced solid tumor such as melanoma, head and neck, liver or kidney cancer. Both conserved end residues are part of each CDR3. A D gene is named only where the DNA matches it firmly. Rows give clone size only sometimes, using once, few, many, or a class for an expanded clone.

V gene,clone size,J gene,D gene,CDR3 protein,CDR3 DNA
TRBV11-2,.,TRBJ2-7,TRBD1,CASSLDLNRGVHEQYF,TGTGCCAGCAGCTTAGATCTTAACAGGGGAGTCCACGAGCAGTACTTC
TRBV5-6,.,TRBJ2-1,.,CASSSMLGGPRYEQFF,TGTGCCAGCAGCTCTATGTTGGGGGGGCCAAGGTATGAGCAGTTCTTC
TRBV19,.,TRBJ2-1,TRBD2,CASSSLAGGPSNEQFF,TGTGCCAGTAGTAGTTTAGCGGGAGGGCCCTCCAATGAGCAGTTCTTC
TRBV6-5,few,TRBJ2-7,.,CASSYSSGERREQYF,TGTGCCAGCAGTTACTCATCTGGGGAGCGCCGCGAGCAGTACTTC
TRBV6-1,.,TRBJ2-1,.,CASSESPGVGEQFF,TGTGCCAGCAGTGAAAGCCCTGGCGTGGGTGAGCAGTTCTTC
TRBV7-6,few,TRBJ2-3,.,CASSLDEVSGTDTQYF,TGTGCCAGCAGCTTAGACGAGGTGTCAGGCACAGATACGCAGTATTTT
TRBV5-6,once,TRBJ2-2,.,CASSLGGGANPGELFF,TGTGCCAGCAGCTTAGGAGGGGGGGCCAACCCCGGGGAGCTGTTTTTT
TRBV2,.,TRBJ2-2,.,CASTGTPTTGELFF,TGTGCCAGTACCGGGACGCCGACAACCGGGGAGCTGTTTTTT
TRBV5-4,.,TRBJ2-5,TRBD2,CASSLHGTSGATEETQYF,TGTGCCAGCAGCTTGCATGGGACTAGCGGGGCAACTGAAGAGACCCAGTACTTC
TRBV10-1,.,TRBJ1-2,.,CATPRDRNYGYTF,TGCGCCACCCCAAGGGACCGCAACTATGGCTACACCTTC
TRBV7-9,.,TRBJ2-1,.,CASSGAEGSDDEQFF,TGTGCCAGCAGTGGGGCCGAGGGGAGTGACGATGAGCAGTTCTTC
TRBV5-6,.,TRBJ2-7,.,CASSLSGAGPPYEQYF,TGTGCCAGCAGCTTGAGTGGGGCAGGGCCTCCCTACGAGCAGTACTTC